The next 18 T cell receptor beta chains were all read from a single sample in a study of blood T cell repertoires in COVID-19. TCRdb's table, derived via immunoSEQ multiplex PCR, lists solely in-frame clones and lacks some. Among 200,000 to 250,000 clones listed, roughly 80% were seen once. The sequencing sample was made of peripheral blood. These receptors were taken from a woman aged 80 or older with active or convalescent COVID-19.

The gene calls are TRBV28 and TRBJ1-1, with TRBD1 identical over 8 bases. The CDR3 is 12 amino acids. The trim removed 7 bases at V and 5 bases at J, leaving 3 bases unmatched. Germline CDR1 MDHEN, CDR2 SYDVKM. The CDR3 loop is CASNTGGTEAFF. The DNA of the CDR3 is TGTGCCAGCAACACAGGGGGGACTGAAGCTTTCTTT.

The V call is TRBV28, the J call TRBJ2-2; D possibly corresponds to TRBD2 (5 bases). Looked up from germline, CDR1 is MDHEN and CDR2 is SYDVKM. Trimming cost V 0 bases and J 0 bases, with 8 bases left between them. The CDR3 loop spans 16 amino acids. CDR3 loop: CASSLWEAPNTGELFF. The CDR3 DNA is TGTGCCAGCAGTTTATGGGAGGCCCCGAACACCGGGGAGCTGTTTTTT.

The chain carries TRBV30 and TRBJ2-5; TRBD2 aligns across 7 bases. There are 14 residues in the CDR3. CDR1 and CDR2 (germline): GTSNPN, SVGIG (reference sequence). Trimming at V came to 3 bases and at J to 0 bases, leaving 4 bases not matched to a gene. CDR3 in amino acids: CAWRWGGNQETQYF. In nucleotides, the CDR3 is TGTGCCTGGAGGTGGGGGGGGAACCAAGAGACCCAGTACTTC.

This clone was observed a few times. The chain recombines TRBV30 with TRBJ1-5; 10 bases match TRBD1. Germline loops: CDR1 GTSNPN, CDR2 SVGIG (reference sequence). V lost 0 bases to trimming and J lost 5 bases; unmatched junction nucleotides: 10. This CDR3 spans 17 amino acids. This CDR3 reads CAWSVEGGGTGDQPQHF. The DNA for the CDR3 is TGTGCCTGGAGTGTAGAGGGCGGGGGGACAGGGGATCAGCCCCAGCATTTT. Complete variable domain (other parts from reference TRBV30 and TRBJ1-5): SQTIHQWPATLVQPVGSPLSLECTVEGTSNPNLYWYRQAAGRGLQLLFYSVGIGQISSEVPQNLSASRPQDRQFILSSKKLLLSDSGFYLCAWSVEGGGTGDQPQHFGDGTRLSIL.

The chain has TRBV29-1 and TRBJ2-7, with D maybe TRBD2 (5 bases). The germline gives CDR1 SQVTM, CDR2 ANQGSEA. The V end lost 1 base, the J end lost 6 bases, and 19 bases lay between the germline ends. The CDR3 contains 15 residues. The CDR3 DNA reads TGCAGCGTTGAAGGTCAGTCGGGATTTGGGTCCGAGCAGTACTTC. Amino acids: CSVEGQSGFGSEQYF.

The chain employs TRBV6-6 and TRBJ1-4, with a tentative D call TRBD1 (5 bases). Between the trimmed V and J ends, which lost 7 bases and 7 bases, there was a span of 16 bases. The CDR3 contains 14 residues. Germline-derived CDR1 and CDR2 are MNHNY and SVGAGI (reference sequence). The CDR3 DNA sequence: TGTGCCAGCACTATATCTGGGGGAGGTGAAAAACTGTTTTTT. Its protein is CASTISGGGEKLFF.

The gene calls are TRBV24-1 and TRBJ2-2, with 8 bases aligning to TRBD1. Germline CDR1 and CDR2: KGHDR and SFDVKD. The CDR3 is made up of 13 amino acids. The junction had 4 bases not matched to a gene; V was cut back by 7 bases and J by 7 bases. DNA for the CDR3: TGTGCCACCAGGGCAGGGGGCCACGGGGAGCTGTTTTTT. Amino acid sequence: CATRAGGHGELFF.

The V and J genes are TRBV4-2 and TRBJ2-7; D is unresolved. In germline, CDR1 is LGHNA, CDR2 YNFKEQ. This CDR3 spans 13 amino acids. The V end lost 1 base, the J end lost 3 bases, and 7 bases lay between the germline ends. This CDR3 is CASSQGASYEQYF. CDR3 coding DNA: TGTGCCAGCAGCCAAGGTGCCAGCTACGAGCAGTACTTC.

This clone came up many times. V is TRBV7-2 and J is TRBJ2-7, with TRBD1 identical over 12 bases. CDR3 length: 15 amino acids. Germline CDR1 and CDR2: SGHTA and FQGNSA. J gave up 3 bases and V 4 bases, and 4 bases lay outside the gene matches. The CDR3 DNA reads as TGTGCCAGCAGCTATGGGACAGGGGGCTTCTACGAGCAGTACTTC. Its translation is CASSYGTGGFYEQYF.

The CDR3 DNA sequence: TGTGCCAGCAGCTTAAGAGGAAACCAAGAGACCCAGTACTTC. Its protein product is CASSLRGNQETQYF. The J gene is TRBJ2-5, the V gene TRBV7-9; D unresolved. CDR1 is SEHNR, CDR2 FQNEAQ, per germline (reference sequence). V was clipped by 2 bases and J by 0 bases, with 7 bases between them. This CDR3 is 14 amino acids long.

V gene TRBV7-2 combines with J gene TRBJ2-1; D gene ambiguous. The CDR3 is 13 residues long. CDR1 SGHTA and CDR2 FQGNSA come from the germline V gene. Trimming took 5 bases from V and 7 from J, leaving 12 bases between them. The CDR3 DNA reads TGTGCCAGCAGCGTCACACGCGGAAATGAGCAGTTCTTC. It translates to CASSVTRGNEQFF.

This chain connects TRBV21-1 to TRBJ2-1; no check of the table's D call, TRBD2, against the DNA was made. TRBV21-1 is termed a pseudogene. The CDR3 is 17 amino acids. The CDR3 sequence is CASSSGTSGSSYNEQFF. CDR3 in DNA: TGTGCCAGCAGCTCCGGGACTAGCGGGAGCTCCTACAATGAGCAGTTCTTC.

This clone appeared a single time. This chain uses TRBV2 with TRBJ2-6, with D maybe TRBD2 (6 bases). The CDR3 spans 17 residues. V lost 3 bases, J lost 3 bases, and 15 bases lay in between. Germline CDR1 reads SNHLY; CDR2 reads FYNNEI. DNA for the CDR3: TGTGCCAGCAGTGACCGCACTAAGGGAGGTGGGGCCAACGTCCTGACTTTC. Amino acids: CASSDRTKGGGANVLTF.

The J gene is TRBJ2-2, the V gene TRBV5-4; 10 bases agree with TRBD2. Looked up from germline, CDR1 is SGHNT and CDR2 is YYREEE (reference sequence). V gave up 1 base and J gave up 1 base; unmatched junction bases: 4. The CDR3 has 17 residues. The CDR3 bases are TGTGCCAGCAGCTTGTCTCTAGCGGGGGTGAACACCGGGGAGCTGTTTTTT. Protein: CASSLSLAGVNTGELFF.

The V and J genes are TRBV4-3 and TRBJ1-6; D not resolved. CDR3 length equals 17 residues. V was pared by 4 bases and J by 6 bases, with 19 bases between. From germline, CDR1 is LGHNA and CDR2 YSLEER. This CDR3 reads CASSLSPPGSTNSPLHF. Written as DNA, the CDR3 is TGCGCCAGCAGCCTATCACCCCCGGGGTCGACTAATTCACCCCTCCACTTT.

This chain links TRBV18 with TRBJ1-2, with a weak D call TRBD1 (6 bases). With 2 bases removed from V and 8 bases from J, the gap between germline ends came to 12 bases. This CDR3 region has 13 residues. The V gene's germline CDR1 is KGHSH and CDR2 LQKENI. CDR3 nucleotide sequence: TGTGCCAGCTCACCATCCGACAGGTCCGGCTACACCTTC. Translated: CASSPSDRSGYTF. Complete variable domain (other parts from reference TRBV18 and TRBJ1-2): NAGVMQNPRHLVRRRGQEARLRCSPMKGHSHVYWYRQLPEEGLKFMVYLQKENIIDESGMPKERFSAEFPKEGPSILRIQQVVRGDSAAYFCASSPSDRSGYTFGSGTRLTVV.

V usage is TRBV9 and J usage is TRBJ2-7, with 12 bases matching TRBD2. CDR1 is SGDLS, CDR2 YYNGEE, per germline. With V trimmed by 0 bases and J by 2 bases, 3 bases remained unmatched. The CDR3 spans 16 residues. The CDR3 region has the DNA TGTGCCAGCAGCGTAGGACTAGCGGGAGATCCCTACGAGCAGTACTTC. Protein: CASSVGLAGDPYEQYF.

This clone was detected only once. The V gene is TRBV19, the J gene TRBJ2-4; 11 bases line up with TRBD2. The V gene's germline CDR1 is LNHDA and CDR2 SQIVND (reference sequence). V dropped 3 bases and J dropped 0; count of bases not matched to a gene: 7. CDR3 length equals 18 residues. Here the CDR3 DNA reads TGTGCCAGTAGTATTATGGCTAGCGGGGGGTTAGCCAAAAACATTCAGTACTTC. Its protein product is CASSIMASGGLAKNIQYF.